These 6 T cell receptor beta chains share one sample of origin, sequenced in a study of neurological immune-mediated disorders. Time point specified: longitudinal time-point 3. TCRdb itself ran the 5' RACE reads through MiXCR, one entry per CDR3 protein. The sample lists approximately 50,000 distinct CDR3 sequences, roughly 8.3% occurring once. Material for sequencing was PBMCs. These receptor sequences come from a woman between 40 and 55 years old in good health.

This clonotype was observed at least ten times. The J gene is TRBJ1-2, the V gene TRBV3-1, with 10 bases that match TRBD1. Germline-derived CDR1 and CDR2 are LGHDT and YNNKEL (reference sequence). The CDR3 spans 14 residues. V gave up 3 bases and J gave up 5 bases; unmatched junction bases: 3. CDR3 in DNA: TGTGCCAGCAGCCAGAGGGACAGGGGATATGGCTACACCTTC. Translating it yields CASSQRDRGYGYTF.

Many counts were recorded for this clonotype. The V gene is TRBV5-1, the J gene TRBJ1-1, with D tentatively TRBD1 (6 bases). Germline CDR1 and CDR2: SGHRS and YFSETQ. V lost 1 base and J lost 6, with 16 bases in between. This CDR3 region has 15 residues. The CDR3 loop is CASSLLGTRPSEAFF. The CDR3 bases are TGCGCCAGCAGCTTGCTCGGGACAAGGCCTTCTGAAGCTTTCTTT.

This clonotype turned up a few times. This chain uses TRBV12-3 or TRBV12-4 with TRBJ2-4; D gene ambiguous. The CDR3 is 15 residues long. Trimming stripped 2 bases from V and 7 bases from J, with 15 bases between. The CDR3 region is CASSLNGGIMNIQYF. CDR3 nucleotides: TGTGCCAGCAGTTTAAATGGTGGGATCATGAACATTCAGTACTTC.

The rearrangement joins TRBV5-4 to TRBJ2-7, with D possibly TRBD2 on 5 matching bases. Per the germline V gene, CDR1 is SGHNT and CDR2 is YYREEE (reference sequence). The V gene lost 0 bases and the J gene lost 8 bases, with 15 bases spanning the gap. This CDR3 has 14 amino acids. CDR3 in amino acids: CASSLVGGRNKQYF. Here the CDR3 DNA reads TGTGCCAGCAGCTTGGTGGGCGGGCGGAACAAGCAGTACTTC.

In its sample, this clonotype was seen a few times. The chain employs TRBV5-1 and TRBJ2-7, with 8 bases matching TRBD1. The CDR3 is 14 residues long. Trimming took 4 bases from V and 5 from J; bases not matched to a gene: 8. Germline-derived CDR1 and CDR2 are SGHRS and YFSETQ. The CDR3 DNA sequence: TGCGCCAGCAGCACGGACAGGGAATTAGACGAGCAGTACTTC. Encoded protein: CASSTDRELDEQYF.

This clonotype was seen repeatedly, ten times or more. The J gene is TRBJ2-7, the V gene TRBV6-5; unclear D gene. CDR3 length: 13 residues. Germline loops: CDR1 MNHEY, CDR2 SVGAGI. The V and J ends lost 2 bases and 2 bases respectively, with 7 bases between them. In DNA, the CDR3 is TGTGCCAGCAGTTACAGGTCTGCCTACGAGCAGTACTTC. This sequence encodes CASSYRSAYEQYF.